The subject of this entry is one TCR beta chain. This clonotype was counted ten times or more. Its cognate antigen has yet to be identified. Base qualities are not recorded, but no much larger clone differs from it by a single base. This sample is drawn from a study of read filtering for tumor transcriptome and immune sequencing (dated by TCRdb to the early 2020s). Study-wide context: The cohort was composed of roughly 16 male and 14 female patients, with a mean age of approximately 62 years and an age range of roughly 47 to 80. By revised international staging, 8 or 9 patients were R-ISS I, some 17 were R-ISS II and 6 or 7 were R-ISS III. After DNase treatment, whole-transcriptome libraries were prepared with the TruSeq RNA Access Library Prep Kit. Per sample, about 3.5 to 11 million TCR-region mapped reads were obtained with IR-seq, compared with only about 80 to 1,400 with RNA-seq. One main goal was a read-filtering strategy for immune repertoire data, in particular deciding whether clonotypes backed by only one read should be removed. Using the same bone marrow samples, the study ran both targeted immune repertoire sequencing and bulk whole-transcriptome sequencing and then compared the TCR repertoires from each method. What the work shows at the level of the full study, not this receptor alone: In IR-seq, single-read clonotypes were approximately 80% of clonotypes but roughly 3.2% of total reads; in RNA-seq they were 74.6% of clonotypes and about 40% of reads. The sorted CD138-negative fraction was composed of a mixed bone marrow immune population rather than of purified T cells. Compared with RNA-seq, IR-seq captured clonotypes at much higher depth and more reliably, and a smaller IR-seq throughput was enough to identify most shared clonotypes. The correlation between IR-seq and RNA-seq shared clonotype proportions was increased by removal of single-read clonotypes.

The Immunoverse kit was used to build TCR libraries from about 400 ng RNA, with molecular barcoded adaptors covering alpha/delta and beta/gamma chains. TCR library preparation was performed with the same RNA that was used for transcriptome sequencing. Sequencing of TCR libraries was carried out on an Illumina HiSeq 4000 with 2 x 150 cycles. On the authors' methods: TCR reads were aligned to human V, D, J and C references and assembled into CDR3 clonotypes with MiXCR, including quality filtering and error correction. The tcR package in R was used for analysis of clonotype counts and gene usage diversity. For inspection of raw mapping reads, RNA-seq reads were mapped by STAR aligner version 2.5.3a onto GRCh37 of the human genome. To test the effect of sequencing depth on detected clonotypes, IR-seq fastq files were randomly downsampled using Seqtk 1.3. The public reads were quality trimmed at Q25 with fastp and then assembled into clones with MiXCR by TCRdb, keeping productive beta chains. Rows with one shared CDR3 protein collapse into an entry with the most common genes and DNA. The V and J calls reflect TCRdb's pipeline rather than the authors' work. Recorded for this sample are tens of thousands of distinct CDR3 sequences; roughly 12% of them occurred a single time. The top ten constitute less than 15% of the sample.

V and J are trimmed by 6 bases and 2 bases, and the gene matches miss 2 bases of the junction. From a lookup of the germline V gene, CDR1 and CDR2 are SNHLY and FYNNEI. Spanning cysteine to phenylalanine, the CDR3 consists of 13 amino acids. Only the CDR3 portion is preserved as DNA: 39 bases, with reading frame beginning at the first base. Each patient had bone marrow sampled at the time of active disease. Isolation of bone marrow mononuclear cells was performed by Ficoll-Hypaque density gradient centrifugation. To remove myeloma plasma cells, the cells were labeled with CD138 magnetic microbeads on a MACS separator, and CD138-negative cells were then collected by negative selection. Flow cytometry with CD138 antibodies on an Attune NxT was used to check how pure the isolated cells were. Total RNA was extracted with TRIzol reagent and quantified with a NanoDrop spectrophotometer. Paired RNA-seq and IR-seq were performed on each patient's CD138-negative bone marrow sample.

This chain joins TRBV2 to TRBJ2-3; TRBD2 lines up with 7 middle nucleotides. The sequenced sample was a population of CD138-negative cells sorted from bone marrow. According to the study, the label for this sample's cell subset or site signals: bone marrow mononuclear cells depleted of CD138+ plasma/myeloma cells by negative magnetic selection. This clonotype was sampled from a donor aged 40 or older with multiple myeloma. The CDR3 protein sequence reads: CASRSGNTDTQYF. The DNA sequence is TGTGCCAGCAGGAGCGGGAACACAGATACGCAGTATTTT.